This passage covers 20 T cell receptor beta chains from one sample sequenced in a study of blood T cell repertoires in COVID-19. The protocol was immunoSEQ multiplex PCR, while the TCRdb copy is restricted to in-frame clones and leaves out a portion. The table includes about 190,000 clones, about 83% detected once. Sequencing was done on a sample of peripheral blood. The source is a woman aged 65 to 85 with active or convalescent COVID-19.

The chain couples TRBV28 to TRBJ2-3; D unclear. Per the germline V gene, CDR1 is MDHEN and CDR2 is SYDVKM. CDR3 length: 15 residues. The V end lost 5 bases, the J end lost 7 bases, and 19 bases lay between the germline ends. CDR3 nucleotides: TGTGCCAGCAGTCCGTACACAAACCCAGGCAATACGCAGTATTTT. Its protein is CASSPYTNPGNTQYF.

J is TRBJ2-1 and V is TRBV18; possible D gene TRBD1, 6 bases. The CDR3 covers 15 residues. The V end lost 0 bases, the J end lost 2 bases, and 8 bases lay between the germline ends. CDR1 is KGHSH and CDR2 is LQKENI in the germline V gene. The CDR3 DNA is TGTGCCAGCTCACCACCGGACAGAGCCTACAATGAGCAGTTCTTC. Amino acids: CASSPPDRAYNEQFF.

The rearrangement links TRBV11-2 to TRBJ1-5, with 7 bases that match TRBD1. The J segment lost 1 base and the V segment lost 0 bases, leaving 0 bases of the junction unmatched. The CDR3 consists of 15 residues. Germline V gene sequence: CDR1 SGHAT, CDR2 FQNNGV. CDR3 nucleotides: TGTGCCAGCAGCTTAGAGGGACAGAGCAATCAGCCCCAGCATTTT. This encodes CASSLEGQSNQPQHF.

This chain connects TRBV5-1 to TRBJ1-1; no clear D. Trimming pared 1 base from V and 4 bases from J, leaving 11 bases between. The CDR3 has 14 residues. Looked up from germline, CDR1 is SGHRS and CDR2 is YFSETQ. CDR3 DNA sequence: TGCGCCAGCAGCTTGACAAGATACAGCACTGAAGCTTTCTTT. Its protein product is CASSLTRYSTEAFF.

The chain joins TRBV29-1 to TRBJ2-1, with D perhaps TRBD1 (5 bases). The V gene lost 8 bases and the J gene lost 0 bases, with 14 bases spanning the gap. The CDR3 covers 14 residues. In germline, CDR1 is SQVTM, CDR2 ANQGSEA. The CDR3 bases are TGCAGCATCGAGTACAGGAGCTCCTACAATGAGCAGTTCTTC. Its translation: CSIEYRSSYNEQFF.

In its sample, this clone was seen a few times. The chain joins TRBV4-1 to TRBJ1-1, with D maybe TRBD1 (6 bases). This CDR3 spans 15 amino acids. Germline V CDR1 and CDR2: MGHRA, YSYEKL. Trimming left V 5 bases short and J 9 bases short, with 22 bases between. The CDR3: CASSSQDIRQEKAFF. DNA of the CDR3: TGCGCCAGCAGCAGCCAAGATATCCGACAGGAGAAAGCTTTCTTT.

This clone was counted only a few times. CDR3 DNA: TGCGCCAGCAGCTCCGGTCCGACAGGCCTAGAAAACTATGGCTACACCTTC. Amino acids: CASSSGPTGLENYGYTF. The chain uses TRBV5-1 and TRBJ1-2, with a tentative D call TRBD1 (6 bases). The CDR3 totals 17 residues. V was shortened by 3 bases and J by 2 bases, with 20 bases between the two germline ends. Germline-derived CDR1 and CDR2 are SGHRS and YFSETQ.

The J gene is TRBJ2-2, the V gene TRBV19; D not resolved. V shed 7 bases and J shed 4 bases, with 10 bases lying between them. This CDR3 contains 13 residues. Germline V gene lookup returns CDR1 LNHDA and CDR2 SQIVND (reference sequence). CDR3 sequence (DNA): TGTGCCAGTATCGGTAGAAGCACCGGGGAGCTGTTTTTT. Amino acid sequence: CASIGRSTGELFF.

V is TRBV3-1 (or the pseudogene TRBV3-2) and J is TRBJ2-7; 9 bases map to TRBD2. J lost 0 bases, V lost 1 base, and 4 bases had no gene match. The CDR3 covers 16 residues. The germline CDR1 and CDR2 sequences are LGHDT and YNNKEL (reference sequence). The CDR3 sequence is CASSQGAAGGSYEQYF. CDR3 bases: TGTGCCAGCAGCCAAGGGGCAGCGGGAGGCTCCTACGAGCAGTACTTC.

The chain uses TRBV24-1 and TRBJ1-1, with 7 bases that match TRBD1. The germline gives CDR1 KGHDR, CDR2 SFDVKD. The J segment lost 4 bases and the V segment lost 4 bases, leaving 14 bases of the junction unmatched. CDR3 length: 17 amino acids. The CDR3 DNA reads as TGTGCCACCAGTGAGATAAGGCCAGGGGGATTTGGCACTGAAGCTTTCTTT. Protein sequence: CATSEIRPGGFGTEAFF.

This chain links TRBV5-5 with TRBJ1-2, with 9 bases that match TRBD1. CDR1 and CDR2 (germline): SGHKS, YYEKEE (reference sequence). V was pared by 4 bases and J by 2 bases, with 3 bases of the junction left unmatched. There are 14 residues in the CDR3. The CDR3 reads CASSPGQGNYGYTF. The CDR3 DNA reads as TGTGCCAGCAGCCCCGGACAGGGGAACTATGGCTACACCTTC.

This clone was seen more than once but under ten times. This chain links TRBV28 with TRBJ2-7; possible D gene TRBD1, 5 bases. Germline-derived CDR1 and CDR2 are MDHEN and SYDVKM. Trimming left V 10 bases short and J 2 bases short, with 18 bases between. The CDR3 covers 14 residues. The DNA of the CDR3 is TGTGCCACCATGGGGCGAGGCACGACCTACGAGCAGTACTTC. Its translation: CATMGRGTTYEQYF.

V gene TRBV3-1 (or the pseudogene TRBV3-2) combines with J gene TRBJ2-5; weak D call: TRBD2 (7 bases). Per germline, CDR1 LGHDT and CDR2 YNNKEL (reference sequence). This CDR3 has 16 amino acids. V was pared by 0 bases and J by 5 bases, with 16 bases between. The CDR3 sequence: CASSQDGRGARETQYF. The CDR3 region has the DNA TGTGCCAGCAGCCAAGATGGACGGGGGGCGCGGGAGACCCAGTACTTC.

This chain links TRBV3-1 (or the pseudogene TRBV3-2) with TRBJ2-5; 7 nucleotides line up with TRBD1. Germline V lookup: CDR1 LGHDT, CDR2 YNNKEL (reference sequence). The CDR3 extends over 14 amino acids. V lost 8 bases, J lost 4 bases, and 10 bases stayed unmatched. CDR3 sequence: CASSRNGDRETQYF. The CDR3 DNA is TGTGCCAGCTCGAGGAACGGGGACAGAGAGACCCAGTACTTC.

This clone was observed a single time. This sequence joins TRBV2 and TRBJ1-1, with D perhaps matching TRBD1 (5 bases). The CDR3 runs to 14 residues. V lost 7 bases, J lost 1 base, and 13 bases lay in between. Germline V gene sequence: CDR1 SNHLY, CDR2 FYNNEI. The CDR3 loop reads CASTPWRGNTEAFF. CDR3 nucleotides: TGTGCCAGCACGCCCTGGAGGGGGAACACTGAAGCTTTCTTT.

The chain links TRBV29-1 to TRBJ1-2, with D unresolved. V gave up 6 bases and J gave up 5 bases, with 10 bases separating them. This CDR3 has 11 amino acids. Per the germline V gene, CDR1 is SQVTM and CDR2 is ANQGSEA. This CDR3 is CSVFTSYGYTF. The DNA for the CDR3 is TGCAGCGTATTTACAAGTTATGGCTACACCTTC.

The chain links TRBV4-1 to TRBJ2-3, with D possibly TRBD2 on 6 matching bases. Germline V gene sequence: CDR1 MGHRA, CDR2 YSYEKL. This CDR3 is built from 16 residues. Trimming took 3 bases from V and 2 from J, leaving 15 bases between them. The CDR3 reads CASSQNRWEVTDTQYF. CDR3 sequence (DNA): TGCGCCAGCAGCCAGAACCGATGGGAGGTCACAGATACGCAGTATTTT.

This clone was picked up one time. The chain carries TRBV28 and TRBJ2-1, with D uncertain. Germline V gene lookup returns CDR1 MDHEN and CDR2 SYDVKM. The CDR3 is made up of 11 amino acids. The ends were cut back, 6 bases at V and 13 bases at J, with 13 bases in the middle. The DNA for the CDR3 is TGTGCCAGCAGCGCCTGGGCTCCCCAGTTCTTC. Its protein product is CASSAWAPQFF.

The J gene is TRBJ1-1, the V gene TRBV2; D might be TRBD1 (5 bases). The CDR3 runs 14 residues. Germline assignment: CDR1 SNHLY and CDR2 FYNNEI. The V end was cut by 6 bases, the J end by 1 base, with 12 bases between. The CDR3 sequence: CASRAGPENTEAFF. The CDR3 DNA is TGTGCCAGCAGAGCGGGACCAGAGAACACTGAAGCTTTCTTT.

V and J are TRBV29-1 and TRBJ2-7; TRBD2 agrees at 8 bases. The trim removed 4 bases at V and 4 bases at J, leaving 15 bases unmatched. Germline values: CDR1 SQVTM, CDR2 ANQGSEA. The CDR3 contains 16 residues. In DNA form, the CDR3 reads TGCAGCGTTGTCGCCACACCAGCGGGAGTAATATACGAGCAGTACTTC. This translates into CSVVATPAGVIYEQYF.